A selection of T cell receptor beta chains follows, all from one sample in a study of early T cells in non-severe SARS-CoV-2 infection. TCRdb reprocessed the 5' RACE reads with MiXCR, giving one entry per CDR3 protein. The repertoire includes 60,000 to 75,000 distinct CDR3 sequences, 9% to 15% of them detected once, and approximately 4.5% sits in the top ten. The sample consisted of whole blood. These receptors were collected from an adult who was a healthcare worker with PCR-confirmed SARS-CoV-2 infection or an uninfected control (not recorded which). The CDR3 runs from the conserved cysteine through the conserved F or W.

v_gene: TRBV27
CDR3aa: CASSFSGSSYEQYF

v_gene: TRBV10-1
CDR3aa: CASSATAGGLRETQYF

v_gene: TRBV6-6
CDR3aa: CASRVADQPQHF

v_gene: TRBV12-5
CDR3aa: CASGQGLAGGHEQYF

v_gene: TRBV19
CDR3aa: CASSINGQGTLGQYF

v_gene: TRBV7-3
CDR3aa: CASSVTGRGANVLTF

v_gene: TRBV5-1
CDR3aa: CASSIRDLNTGELFF

v_gene: TRBV12-3/TRBV12-4
CDR3aa: CASSFRTGGNEQFF

v_gene: TRBV7-2
CDR3aa: CASSLGLGARGEPQETQYF

v_gene: TRBV20-1
CDR3aa: CSARAGQGLVETQYF

v_gene: TRBV6-1
CDR3aa: CASSAGQGRETQYF

v_gene: TRBV5-1
CDR3aa: CATRASGNNEQFF

v_gene: TRBV5-6
CDR3aa: CASSNYNEQFF

v_gene: TRBV20-1
CDR3aa: CSAREAKGGRASEQFF

v_gene: TRBV6-1
CDR3aa: CASSSDRMNTEAFF

v_gene: TRBV28
CDR3aa: CASTPGARGYGYTF